This T cell receptor (beta chain) was recorded in a study of type 1 regulatory T cells. The CDR3 has 15 amino acids. The V gene's germline CDR1 is SNHLY and CDR2 FYNNEI. The V and J ends lost 4 bases and 1 base respectively, with 11 bases between them. With respect to this clonotype: Its antigen is as yet unknown.

Via MiXCR, TCRdb re-called the reads, giving one row per CDR3 protein. In the table there are tens of thousands of distinct CDR3 sequences, approximately 67% of which are singletons. This clonotype was obtained from a human donor in good health. The J gene is TRBJ1-5, the V gene TRBV2, with a weak D call TRBD1 (6 bases). The sequencing sample was made of cultured non-Tr1 T cells, either the whole culture or a sorted T cell fraction (not recorded which). The CDR3 nucleotides are TGTGCCAGCAGTGGTCAGGGGACCAGCAATCAGCCCCAGCATTTT. It is translated as CASSGQGTSNQPQHF.